Many counts were recorded for the clone carrying this TCR beta chain. Its matching antigen is unknown. The diagnostic basis comprised clinical symptoms, serum thyroxine and TRAb, thyroid ultrasound and orbital computed tomography. CDR3 size: 13 residues. Per the germline V gene, CDR1 is MNHNS and CDR2 is SASEGT. J lost 3 bases, V lost 5 bases, and 2 bases had no gene match. This entry belongs to a study of T cells in Graves' hyperthyroidism and ophthalmopathy. Whole-study results and caveats: Peripheral blood also featured most of the thyroid clonotypes expanded above 0.001.

It was RNA transcripts that yielded the amplified TCR beta CDR3 regions. First-round RT-PCR targeting the TCR CDR3 was performed with the HTBI primer set. From the multiplex PCR reads, TCRdb called clonotypes with MiXCR, one entry per CDR3 protein. The sample lists about 600,000 distinct CDR3 sequences, 14% seen once, with 6.5% to 9% in the top ten. This TCR was recovered from a woman under 30 with Graves' ophthalmopathy. Source material: blood. The chain carries TRBV6-1 and TRBJ1-2, with TRBD1 matching over 8 bases. DNA for the CDR3: TGTGCCAGCAGTCGACAGGGGCACTATGGCTACACCTTC. This translates into CASSRQGHYGYTF.